The 9 T cell receptor beta chains listed next were all sequenced from one sample in a study of tumor and adjacent non-tumor tissue in lung cancer. No cell sorting was done before RNA was extracted from the tissue. The library came from three nested PCR rounds adapted from ARM-PCR protocols. TCRdb passed the multiplex PCR reads through MiXCR, listing each CDR3 protein once. The data hold just over 200,000 distinct CDR3 sequences, with about 76% observed a single time. The sample comprised lung tumor tissue. All receptors derive from a man aged 55-75 years with non-small cell lung cancer.

On this clonotype itself: A much larger clone is a single base away; this may be a read error. The gene calls are TRBV20-1 and TRBJ2-3; 8 bases map to TRBD2. Germline values: CDR1 DFQATT, CDR2 SNEGSKA (reference sequence). The CDR3 totals 14 residues. For the CDR3, the DNA is TGCAGTGCCCCACTAGCGGTGGGGGCAGATACGCGGTATTTT. Its protein product is CSAPLAVGADTRYF.

This clonotype was seen a single time. A clone one base away is much larger, so this may be a read error. V is TRBV10-2 and J is TRBJ2-3; D not certain. Germline V gene sequence: CDR1 WSHSY, CDR2 SAAADI. The CDR3 is made up of 16 amino acids. V gave up 2 bases and J gave up 2 bases, with 14 bases separating them. The DNA for the CDR3 is TGCGCCAGCAGTGAGCACTCAGGCACCTTCACAGATACGCAGTATTTT. Its translation: CASSEHSGTFTDTQYF.

There are many counts of this clonotype. V and J are TRBV12-3 or TRBV12-4 and TRBJ1-2; D perhaps matches TRBD1 (5 bases). CDR3 length: 14 residues. Trimming cost V 8 bases and J 8 bases, with 21 bases left between them. The chain's CDR3 is CASLGRPRVDGYTF. Written as DNA, the CDR3 is TGTGCCAGCTTGGGGCGGCCAAGGGTTGACGGCTACACCTTC.

The chain carries TRBV6-5 and TRBJ1-5; a weak D match, TRBD1 (6 bases). CDR3 length: 13 residues. CDR1 and CDR2 from the germline V gene are MNHEY and SVGAGI. V was shortened by 4 bases and J by 5 bases, with 9 bases between the two germline ends. CDR3 nucleotides: TGTGCCAGCAGTTTCTACAGGGATCAGCCCCAGCATTTT. The encoded protein is CASSFYRDQPQHF.

This clonotype has only one observation. The junction departs from the called germline gene at one end, perhaps through a read error. CDR3 sequence: CASSVQGRDGELFF. The CDR3 DNA follows: TGTGCCAGCAGTGTGCAGGGCCGCGACGGGGAGTTGTTTTTT. The chain combines TRBV6-6 with TRBJ2-2, with D tentatively TRBD1 or TRBD2 (5 bases each). CDR1 and CDR2 from the germline V gene are MNHNY and SVGAGI (reference sequence). The CDR3 has 14 amino acids.

With respect to this clonotype: A read error may produce the germline difference seen at one junction end. The V call is TRBV11-1, the J call TRBJ2-1; 7 bases map to TRBD1. The germline CDR1 and CDR2 sequences are SGHAT and FQDESV (reference sequence). The CDR3 has 13 residues. The DNA of the CDR3 is TGTCCCAGTTCGGACAGGTCCTACAATGAGCAGTTCTTC. Translating gives CPSSDRSYNEQFF. Based on the CDR3 plus reference TRBV11-1 and TRBJ2-1, the full variable domain is EAEVAQSPRYKITEKSQAVAFWCDPISGHATLYWYRQILGQGPELLVQFQDESVVDDSQLPKDRFSAERLKGVDSTLKIQPAELGDSAMYLCPSSDRSYNEQFFGPGTRLTVL.

This rearrangement joins TRBV4-2 to TRBJ1-2; weak D call: TRBD1 (6 bases). V lost 4 bases to trimming and J lost 6 bases, with 21 bases between them. The germline gives CDR1 LGHNA, CDR2 YNFKEQ. This CDR3 comprises 16 residues. CDR3 protein: CASSLDTGGARDGYTF. In nucleotides, the CDR3 is TGTGCCAGCAGCCTTGATACTGGGGGGGCTAGGGATGGCTACACCTTC.

For this clonotype: No conserved phenylalanine or tryptophan is present at the end of the CDR3, so a read error is the likely explanation. The chain recombines TRBV11-2 with TRBJ2-4, with D possibly TRBD2 on 6 matching bases. The germline V and J ends were trimmed by 5 bases and 10 bases, with 21 bases remaining between them. Germline assignment: CDR1 SGHAT and CDR2 FQNNGV. This CDR3 region has 15 residues. This CDR3 reads CASSLTEGNPNIQYL. The CDR3, as DNA: TGTGCCAGCAGCCTGACGGAGGGGAACCCAAATATTCAGTACTTG.

This chain connects TRBV5-4 to TRBJ2-1; 11 bases line up with TRBD2. V was pared by 5 bases and J by 6 bases, with 10 bases of the junction left unmatched. Per germline, CDR1 SGHNT and CDR2 YYREEE (reference sequence). The CDR3 is 16 residues long. The CDR3 spells CASRYTSGRLLNEQFF. CDR3 sequence (DNA): TGTGCCAGCAGGTATACTAGCGGGAGATTACTCAATGAGCAGTTCTTC.